In this sample, the clone carrying this T cell receptor beta chain turned up a few times. This specimen belongs to a study of identical twins. TCRdb processed the 5' RACE reads anew with MiXCR; each CDR3 protein has one entry. The sample has some 760,000 distinct CDR3 sequences, 15% to 20% seen once. V lost 5 bases and J 2 bases, leaving 12 bases between the germline ends. The CDR3 covers 14 residues. Germline loops: CDR1 MNHEY, CDR2 SVGAGI. Separately, the same data were catalogued under a study of T cells expressing NK-cell markers. As that report states: There were seven HCMV-seropositive donors and one seronegative donor among the eight sequenced.

The source is a woman under 30 in good health. V usage is TRBV6-5 and J usage is TRBJ2-5, with unresolved D. The sequenced sample consisted of PBMCs. The CDR3 here is CASSLSDLQETQYF. CDR3 nucleotides: TGTGCCAGCAGTCTCTCGGATCTTCAAGAGACCCAGTACTTC.